The sequence of this T cell receptor (beta chain) was determined in a study of shared T cell receptors in the human thymus. Clones were sequenced by immunoSEQ multiplex PCR, and TCRdb holds only the in-frame ones, with some missing. The data hold more than 550,000 clones, with approximately 89% observed a single time. This CDR3 has 21 amino acids. The V gene end was trimmed by 2 bases and the J gene end by 4 bases; junction bases not matched to a gene: 25. Germline V gene lookup returns CDR1 MRHNA and CDR2 SNTAGT. The sample was also reused in another study, on human thymus T cells. As that report states: The study used thymus tissue resected during corrective heart surgery. Thymic and blood repertoires seemed to favor certain V and J genes. Related research examined unrelated individuals and reported that their thymic repertoires overlapped highly.

The sequence was obtained from a boy under two years old with a congenital heart defect. The J gene is TRBJ1-1, the V gene TRBV6-4, with 7 bases identical to TRBD1. Sequencing was done on a sample of thymocytes. The CDR3 nucleotides are TGTGCCAGCAGTGACAGGGGGCGCCGGTCTGGCCACGCGGCGTATAGCACTGAAGCTTTCTTT. It encodes CASSDRGRRSGHAAYSTEAFF.